The 19 T cell receptor beta chains below all came from one sample that was sequenced in a study of shared clonotypes between healthy human individuals. Terminally differentiated effector memory CD45RA+ cells were left out of the naive CD8 fraction, which was CD45RO-negative and positively selected for CCR7. Some clones are missing from TCRdb's copy, which holds only in-frame ones; the method was immunoSEQ multiplex PCR. The table lists around 1.9 million clones, around 93% of them singletons. The sequencing input was naive CD8+ T cells from PBMCs. These receptors were obtained from a young man in good health. Some clones in this sample may be carry-over from other donors' samples.

The V gene is TRBV4-3, the J gene TRBJ2-2, with 9 bases aligning to TRBD2. Germline V gene lookup returns CDR1 LGHNA and CDR2 YSLEER. Trimming took 2 bases from V and 4 from J; bases not matched to a gene: 5. The CDR3 covers 16 residues. For the CDR3, the DNA is TGCGCCAGCAGCCAACCTAGCGGGACTGGCACCGGGGAGCTGTTTTTT. It codes for CASSQPSGTGTGELFF.

The J gene is TRBJ2-7, the V gene TRBV13; no definite D call. CDR1 and CDR2 (germline): PRHDT, FYEKMQ (reference sequence). Trimming removed 2 bases from V and 1 base from J, with 15 bases in between. CDR3 length: 16 residues. This CDR3 is CASSLWEGQFSYEQYF. CDR3 DNA sequence: TGTGCCAGCAGCTTATGGGAAGGGCAGTTTTCCTACGAGCAGTACTTC.

This sequence joins TRBV5-6 and TRBJ2-1, with 7 nucleotides matching TRBD2. Germline V gives CDR1 SGHDT, CDR2 YYEEEE. The V and J ends lost 0 bases and 3 bases, in that order; junction bases with no gene match: 6. CDR3 length equals 16 residues. CDR3 DNA sequence: TGTGCCAGCAGCTTGGGGGCTAGCGGATACTACAATGAGCAGTTCTTC. This gives the protein CASSLGASGYYNEQFF.

The chain couples TRBV11-2 to TRBJ2-3; either TRBD1 or TRBD2 may supply D (5 bases each). V was pared by 4 bases and J by 2 bases, with 10 bases between. Per the germline V gene, CDR1 is SGHAT and CDR2 is FQNNGV. The length of the CDR3 is 14 residues. The chain's CDR3 is CASSSRGDTDTQYF. The CDR3 DNA reads as TGTGCCAGCAGCTCCCGAGGGGACACAGATACGCAGTATTTT. Based on the CDR3 plus reference TRBV11-2 and TRBJ2-3, the full variable domain is EAGVAQSPRYKIIEKRQSVAFWCNPISGHATLYWYQQILGQGPKLLIQFQNNGVVDDSQLPKDRFSAERLKGVDSTLKIQPAKLEDSAVYLCASSSRGDTDTQYFGPGTRLTVL.

This clone is a singleton in its sample. The rearrangement joins TRBV28 to TRBJ2-1, with a weak D call TRBD2 (5 bases). From germline, CDR1 is MDHEN and CDR2 SYDVKM. This CDR3 contains 11 residues. The V end lost 11 bases, the J end lost 0 bases, and 5 bases lay between the germline ends. The CDR3 DNA sequence: TGTGCCGCGGGCTCCTACAATGAGCAGTTCTTC. The encoded protein is CAAGSYNEQFF.

This chain connects TRBV5-1 to TRBJ2-5, with D perhaps TRBD1 or TRBD2 (5 bases each). The CDR3 contains 13 residues. V gave up 4 bases and J gave up 5 bases, with 12 bases separating them. CDR1 and CDR2 (germline): SGHRS, YFSETQ. This CDR3 reads CASSPDGTETQYF. CDR3 DNA sequence: TGCGCCAGCAGCCCGGACGGGACGGAGACCCAGTACTTC. The variable domain in full, completed from reference TRBV5-1 and TRBJ2-5, reads KAGVTQTPRYLIKTRGQQVTLSCSPISGHRSVSWYQQTPGQGLQFLFEYFSETQRNKGNFPGRFSGRQFSNSRSEMNVSTLELGDSALYLCASSPDGTETQYFGPGTRLLVL.

This chain links TRBV9 with TRBJ1-2; D gene uncertain. The CDR3 contains 12 residues. Trimming removed 6 bases from V and 4 bases from J, with 10 bases in between. Germline CDR1 is SGDLS and CDR2 is YYNGEE. In DNA, the CDR3 is TGTGCCAGCATGACGGGCTTCTATGGCTACACCTTC. Encoded protein: CASMTGFYGYTF. The variable domain in full, with the rest retrieved from reference TRBV9 and TRBJ1-2, is DSGVTQTPKHLITATGQRVTLRCSPRSGDLSVYWYQQSLDQGLQFLIQYYNGEERAKGNILERFSAQQFPDLHSELNLSSLELGDSALYFCASMTGFYGYTFGSGTRLTVV.

This clone appeared once. This chain joins TRBV6-5 and TRBJ1-2, with D possibly TRBD1 on 6 matching bases. The CDR3 runs to 16 residues. V was trimmed by 0 bases and J by 2 bases, leaving 13 bases between them. The V gene's germline CDR1 is MNHEY and CDR2 SVGAGI. CDR3 region: CASSYSRTQGNYGYTF. Written as DNA, the CDR3 is TGTGCCAGCAGTTACTCCCGGACCCAGGGGAACTATGGCTACACCTTC.

The CDR3 reads CASSLVGRGLTDTQYF. In nucleotides, the CDR3 is TGTGCCAGCAGCTTAGTGGGCAGGGGGCTTACAGATACGCAGTATTTT. The chain joins TRBV11-2 to TRBJ2-3, with TRBD1 identical over 8 bases. The CDR3 is 16 residues long. J was trimmed by 3 bases and V by 1 base; bases with no gene match: 6. The V gene's germline CDR1 is SGHAT and CDR2 FQNNGV.

As concerns this clone: Other DNA sequences within the sample encode an identical CDR3. This chain links TRBV4-1 with TRBJ2-7; D unresolved. Germline V gives CDR1 MGHRA, CDR2 YSYEKL. The length of the CDR3 is 13 residues. V lost 1 base and J lost 1, with 5 bases in between. CDR3 sequence (DNA): TGCGCCAGCAGCCAAGTCGGGTCCTACGAGCAGTACTTC. It translates to CASSQVGSYEQYF.

About this clone: Other nucleotide sequences from this sample produce the same CDR3. As DNA, the CDR3 is TGTGCCAGCAGCCGACAGGGAAATGAGCAGTTCTTC. It codes for CASSRQGNEQFF. The gene calls are TRBV7-9 and TRBJ2-1; 7 bases are a match to TRBD1. Germline V gene sequence: CDR1 SEHNR, CDR2 FQNEAQ (reference sequence). J was trimmed by 7 bases and V by 5 bases; bases with no gene match: 2. The CDR3 runs to 12 residues.

The chain is built from TRBV5-6 and TRBJ2-7, with TRBD1 matching over 7 bases. The ends lost 0 bases at V and 0 bases at J; junction bases unmatched: 12. CDR3 size: 18 residues. Germline lookup yields CDR1 SGHDT and CDR2 YYEEEE. The chain's CDR3 is CASSLGLLQGQRSYEQYF. The DNA for the CDR3 is TGTGCCAGCAGCTTGGGGTTACTTCAGGGACAGCGCTCCTACGAGCAGTACTTC. Using reference TRBV5-6 and TRBJ2-7 for the parts outside the CDR3, the full variable domain is DAGVTQSPTHLIKTRGQQVTLRCSPKSGHDTVSWYQQALGQGPQFIFQYYEEEERQRGNFPDRFSGHQFPNYSSELNVNALLLGDSALYLCASSLGLLQGQRSYEQYFGPGTRLTVT.

With respect to this clone: This CDR3 is also generated by other DNA sequences in the sample. The V and J genes are TRBV6-5 and TRBJ2-1; weak D call: TRBD2 (5 bases). Germline loops: CDR1 MNHEY, CDR2 SVGAGI. Trimming took off 0 bases at V and 7 bases at J, with 7 bases between the two ends. The CDR3 runs 13 residues. CDR3: CASSYSSGNEQFF. CDR3 DNA: TGTGCCAGCAGTTACTCGAGCGGAAATGAGCAGTTCTTC.

The J gene is TRBJ1-4, the V gene TRBV19; D uncertain. The CDR3 contains 16 residues. The germline V gene encodes CDR1 LNHDA and CDR2 SQIVND (reference sequence). V lost 5 bases and J lost 7, with 20 bases in between. CDR3: CASSSRSGVNSEKLFF. Here the CDR3 DNA reads TGTGCCAGTAGTTCCAGGTCCGGGGTGAATAGTGAAAAACTGTTTTTT. Drawing the rest from reference TRBV19 and TRBJ1-4, the complete variable domain is DGGITQSPKYLFRKEGQNVTLSCEQNLNHDAMYWYRQDPGQGLRLIYYSQIVNDFQKGDIAEGYSVSREKKESFPLTVTSAQKNPTAFYLCASSSRSGVNSEKLFFGSGTQLSVL.

The chain has TRBV7-9 and TRBJ2-1, with 7 bases fitting TRBD2. The trim removed 5 bases at V and 8 bases at J, leaving 15 bases unmatched. Germline CDR1 reads SEHNR; CDR2 reads FQNEAQ (reference sequence). This CDR3 contains 16 residues. The CDR3 is CASSPPGRGSFDEQFF. CDR3 DNA sequence: TGTGCCAGCAGCCCCCCGGGGCGCGGGAGTTTCGATGAGCAGTTCTTC. The whole variable domain, filled in from reference TRBV7-9 and TRBJ2-1, reads DTGVSQNPRHKITKRGQNVTFRCDPISEHNRLYWYRQTLGQGPEFLTYFQNEAQLEKSRLLSDRFSAERPKGSFSTLEIQRTEQGDSAMYLCASSPPGRGSFDEQFFGPGTRLTVL.

V usage is TRBV11-3 and J usage is TRBJ2-7, with D perhaps matching TRBD1 or TRBD2 (5 bases each). Per germline, CDR1 SGHNT and CDR2 YENEEA. The V and J ends lost 5 bases and 2 bases respectively, with 13 bases between them. The CDR3 extends over 14 amino acids. CDR3 loop: CASSLRDGTYEQYF. The DNA for the CDR3 is TGTGCCAGCAGCCTCCGGGACGGAACCTACGAGCAGTACTTC. Based on the CDR3 plus reference TRBV11-3 and TRBJ2-7, the full variable domain is EAGVVQSPRYKIIEKKQPVAFWCNPISGHNTLYWYLQNLGQGPELLIRYENEEAVDDSQLPKDRFSAERLKGVDSTLKIQPAELGDSAVYLCASSLRDGTYEQYFGPGTRLTVT.

This clone came up once. This chain links TRBV9 with TRBJ1-1; D call uncertain. V lost 2 bases, J lost 0 bases, and 11 bases lay in between. The germline gives CDR1 SGDLS, CDR2 YYNGEE. The CDR3 runs to 15 residues. The CDR3 region is CASSVSLGVNTEAFF. The CDR3 nucleotides are TGTGCCAGCAGCGTGAGTCTCGGAGTGAACACTGAAGCTTTCTTT.

This sequence joins TRBV28 and TRBJ2-3; 8 bases are shared with TRBD2. CDR1 and CDR2 (germline): MDHEN, SYDVKM. The CDR3 totals 17 residues. With V trimmed by 6 bases and J by 1 base, 12 bases remained unmatched. The CDR3 DNA is TGTGCCAGCAGCAAAATGAGCGGGAGCCTTCGCACAGATACGCAGTATTTT. Amino acids: CASSKMSGSLRTDTQYF.

The V gene is TRBV6-5, the J gene TRBJ2-7; no clear D. From germline, CDR1 is MNHEY and CDR2 SVGAGI. This CDR3 has 15 residues. V shed 2 bases and J shed 1 base, with 12 bases lying between them. The CDR3 nucleotides are TGTGCCAGCAGTTACGGCCCACGGTCTTCCTACGAGCAGTACTTC. It codes for CASSYGPRSSYEQYF.